One T cell receptor beta chain is described in this entry. Its antigen is not identified. Sorting of CD4+ naive, central memory, regulatory and stem cell-like memory cells was performed via CD45RO/CCR7/CD25/CD127/CD95/CD27. All sorted populations exceeded 95% purity. Sequenced material consisted of expressed TCRB transcripts (all of the isolated RNA was reverse transcribed). Produced via immunoSEQ multiplex PCR; TCRdb's table is partial and in-frame only. The table has 150,000 to 170,000 clones, under 9.5% seen once; the top ten hold less than 0.85%. The source of the sample is a study of beta chain features in type 1 diabetes. V lost 10 bases, J lost 8 bases, and 14 bases lay in between. In germline, CDR1 is MDHEN, CDR2 SYDVKM. This CDR3 contains 12 residues. Study results and caveats: Across all four CD4+ subsets, people with type 1 diabetes showed modestly shorter TCRB CDR3s.

The V gene is TRBV28, the J gene TRBJ1-4; D may be TRBD1 (6 bases). Input material: central memory CD4+ T cells from blood. The clonotype was recovered from a man between 18 and 35 years old in good health. CDR3 loop: CAIGQREEKLFF. DNA for the CDR3: TGTGCCATTGGACAGAGGGAGGAAAAACTGTTTTTT.